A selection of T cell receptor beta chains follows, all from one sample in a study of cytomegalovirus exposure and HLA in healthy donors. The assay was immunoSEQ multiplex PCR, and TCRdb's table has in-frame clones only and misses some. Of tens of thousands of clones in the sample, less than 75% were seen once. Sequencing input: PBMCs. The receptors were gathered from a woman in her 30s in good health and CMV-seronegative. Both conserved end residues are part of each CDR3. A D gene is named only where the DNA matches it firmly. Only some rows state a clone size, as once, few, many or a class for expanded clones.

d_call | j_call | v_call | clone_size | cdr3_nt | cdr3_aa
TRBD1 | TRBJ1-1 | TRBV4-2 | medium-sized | TGTGCCAGCAGCCAAGACCCGGGACAGGGGAACACTGAAGCTTTCTTT | CASSQDPGQGNTEAFF
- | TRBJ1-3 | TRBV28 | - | TGTGCCAGCAGTCCGGACAGCCGCTCTGGAAACACCATATATTTT | CASSPDSRSGNTIYF
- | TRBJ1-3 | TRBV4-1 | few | TGCGCCAGCAGCCAAGACCGTCCGGAGGGGGGGTTGGGGGGGCGTGGAAACACCATATATTTT | CASSQDRPEGGLGGRGNTIYF
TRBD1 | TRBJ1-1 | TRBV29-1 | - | TGCAGCGCAAACGACAGGGGCGAAGCTTTCTTT | CSANDRGEAFF
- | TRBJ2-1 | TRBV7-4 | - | TGTGCCAGCAGCTTATCGGGTTGGGATGAGCAGTTCTTC | CASSLSGWDEQFF
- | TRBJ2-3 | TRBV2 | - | TGTGCCAGCAGTGAGCAGGGGCCTACAGATACGCAGTATTTT | CASSEQGPTDTQYF
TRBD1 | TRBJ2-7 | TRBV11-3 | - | TGTGCCAGCAGCTTCCTCGGGACAGGGAAAAAAACCTACGAGCAGTACTTC | CASSFLGTGKKTYEQYF
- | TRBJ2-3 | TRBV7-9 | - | TGTGCCAGCAGCTTCAGGGCAGGGAGCACAGATACGCAGTATTTT | CASSFRAGSTDTQYF
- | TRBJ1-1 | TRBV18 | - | TGTGCCAGCTCACCTGGGGGACTCATGAACACTGAAGCTTTCTTT | CASSPGGLMNTEAFF
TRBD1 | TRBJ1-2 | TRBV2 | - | TGTGCCAGCAGTGAAACAGCCGGGACAGCCTATGGCTACACCTTC | CASSETAGTAYGYTF
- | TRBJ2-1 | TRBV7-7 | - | TGTGCTAGCAGCCTGGGTGGGACACCAAACAATGAGCAGTTCTTC | CASSLGGTPNNEQFF
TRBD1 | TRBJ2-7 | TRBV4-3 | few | TGCGCCAGCAGCCACTCCGGGACAGGGGAACAATACGAGCAGTACTTC | CASSHSGTGEQYEQYF
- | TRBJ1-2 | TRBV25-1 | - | TGTGCCAGCTCACGGCGGAGGGAGGGCTACACCTTC | CASSRRREGYTF
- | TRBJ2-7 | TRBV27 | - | TGTGCCAGCCGCACGGGGTACGTTAACGAGCAGTACTTC | CASRTGYVNEQYF
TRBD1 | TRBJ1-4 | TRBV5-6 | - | TGTGCCAGCAGCGTGCCATGGACAGGGATTAATGAAAAACTGTTTTTT | CASSVPWTGINEKLFF
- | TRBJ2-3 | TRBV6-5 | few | TGTGCCAGCAGTTACCCGGGAACTAGCACAGATACGCAGTATTTT | CASSYPGTSTDTQYF
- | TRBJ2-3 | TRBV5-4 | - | TGTGCCAGCAGCTTGGGACTGGAGCAAGATACGCAGTATTTT | CASSLGLEQDTQYF
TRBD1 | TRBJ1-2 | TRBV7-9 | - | TGTGCCAGCAGCCCCCTGGGGACAGACCACTCCGGCTACACCTTC | CASSPLGTDHSGYTF
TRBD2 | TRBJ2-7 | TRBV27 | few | TGTGCCAGCAGCCCTTCTCCGGGGGGAACCTACGAGCAGTACTTC | CASSPSPGGTYEQYF
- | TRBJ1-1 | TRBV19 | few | TGTGCCAGTAGCAACAGGGAGGGCACTGAAGCTTTCTTT | CASSNREGTEAFF
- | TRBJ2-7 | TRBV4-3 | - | TGCGCCAGCAGCCAACAATGGGGGGTGTGGGGAAACGAGCAGTACTTC | CASSQQWGVWGNEQYF
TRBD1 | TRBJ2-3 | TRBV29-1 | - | TGCAGCCTTTGGACAGGGGGCGAGAATACGCAGTATTTT | CSLWTGGENTQYF
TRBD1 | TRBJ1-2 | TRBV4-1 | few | TGCGCCAGCAGCCAAGATTCATCGGGACAGAATAGCTATGGCTACACCTTC | CASSQDSSGQNSYGYTF
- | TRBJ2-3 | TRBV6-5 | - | TGTGCCAGCAGTTACGGCGACTACGGAATTGATACGCAGTATTTT | CASSYGDYGIDTQYF
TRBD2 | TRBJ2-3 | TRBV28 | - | TGTGCCAGCAGCGTAGCGGGGGGGCCTACAGATACGCAGTATTTT | CASSVAGGPTDTQYF
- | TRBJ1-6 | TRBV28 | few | TGTGCCAGCAGGCTTCGGACACCCCGATTGTCACCCCTCCACTTT | CASRLRTPRLSPLHF
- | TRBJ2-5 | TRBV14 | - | TGTGCCAGCAGCCAAGTTGGCTTAGCGCAAGAGACCCAGTACTTC | CASSQVGLAQETQYF
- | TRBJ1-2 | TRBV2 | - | - | CASTKEWGQGNCTF
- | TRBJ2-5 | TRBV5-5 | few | TGTGCCAGCACCCGAAATCGGGAGACCCAGTACTTC | CASTRNRETQYF
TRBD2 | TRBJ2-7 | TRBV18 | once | TGTGCCAGCTCACCACAGTTCCGCGGGGGTTACGAGCAGTACTTC | CASSPQFRGGYEQYF
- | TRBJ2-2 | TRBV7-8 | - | TGTGCCAGCCTCAGGGGCACGAACACCGGGGAGCTGTTTTTT | CASLRGTNTGELFF
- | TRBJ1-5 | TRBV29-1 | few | TGCAGCGTTGGGGGAGGGCAGAGCAATCAGCCCCAGCATTTT | CSVGGGQSNQPQHF
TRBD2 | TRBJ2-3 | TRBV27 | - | TGTGCCAGCAGTCATCTAGCGGGGACTAGCACAGATACGCAGTATTTT | CASSHLAGTSTDTQYF
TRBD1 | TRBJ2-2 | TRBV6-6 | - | TGTGCCAGCAGTTACCCTCACAGGGGGGATTTCCGGGAGCTGTTTTTT | CASSYPHRGDFRELFF
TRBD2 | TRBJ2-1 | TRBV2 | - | TGTGCCAGCAGACAGCGGCGGGGGGGTGACAATGAGCAGTTCTTC | CASRQRRGGDNEQFF
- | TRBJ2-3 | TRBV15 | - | TGTGCCACCAGCAGGGAGCGGGCCACAGATACGCAGTATTTT | CATSRERATDTQYF
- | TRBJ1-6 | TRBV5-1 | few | TGCGCCAGCAGCTCATGGGAGACACCCCTCCACTTT | CASSSWETPLHF
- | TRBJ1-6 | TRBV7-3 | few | TGTGCCAGCAGCTCACAGGGAGTAGGGAATTCACCCCTCCACTTT | CASSSQGVGNSPLHF
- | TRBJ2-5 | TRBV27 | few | TGTGCCAGCAGTACTAAAGAGACCCAGTACTTC | CASSTKETQYF
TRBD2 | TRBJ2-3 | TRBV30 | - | TGTGCCTGGAGTTCGATCGGGGGGACAGATACGCAGTATTTT | CAWSSIGGTDTQYF
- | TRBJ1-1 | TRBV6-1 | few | TGTGCCAGCAGTGAATACATCCGGCGGGCTTTCTTT | CASSEYIRRAFF
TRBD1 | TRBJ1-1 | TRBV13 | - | TGTGCCAGCAGCTCTTCGACAGGGGGGCCTTCGGACACTGAAGCTTTCTTT | CASSSSTGGPSDTEAFF
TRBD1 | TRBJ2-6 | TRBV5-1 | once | TGCGCCAGCAGCCCGGAGACAGGGGGTTCTGCTGGGGCCAACGTCCTGACTTTC | CASSPETGGSAGANVLTF
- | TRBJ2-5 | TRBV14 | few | TGTGCCAGCAGCCAAAACAGGGTTATGGAGACCCAGTACTTC | CASSQNRVMETQYF
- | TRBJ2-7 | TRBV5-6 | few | TGTGCCAGCAGCTTGACATTGTACGAGCAGTACTTC | CASSLTLYEQYF
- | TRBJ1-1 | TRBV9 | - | TGTGCCAGCAGCGTAGATGCAGGGGTCACTGAAGCTTTCTTT | CASSVDAGVTEAFF
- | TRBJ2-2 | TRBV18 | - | TGTGCCAGCTCACCACCGGTACAGCCAGGGGTCGGGGAGCTGTTTTTT | CASSPPVQPGVGELFF
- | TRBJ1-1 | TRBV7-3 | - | TGTGCCAGCAGCTTAAGTGGAGTCCCGAACACTGAAGCTTTCTTT | CASSLSGVPNTEAFF
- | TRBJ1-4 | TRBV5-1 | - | TGCGCCAGCAGCTTGTCGCAGGGACTTAATGAAAAACTGTTTTTT | CASSLSQGLNEKLFF
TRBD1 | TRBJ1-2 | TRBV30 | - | TGTGCCTGGAGTCCTGGGGACAGGGAGTATGGCTACACCTTC | CAWSPGDREYGYTF
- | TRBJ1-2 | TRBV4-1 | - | TGCGCCAGCAGCCTCCGGGCAGGGCAGACTAACTATGGCTACACCTTC | CASSLRAGQTNYGYTF
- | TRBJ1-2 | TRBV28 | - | TGTGCCACCTGGGGGGTGGAGCCCCTCTATGGCTACACCTTC | CATWGVEPLYGYTF
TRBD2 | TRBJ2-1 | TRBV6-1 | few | TGTGCCAGCAGTGAAGCGCGGGACGGGGGGGCCTGGAATGAGCAGTTCTTC | CASSEARDGGAWNEQFF
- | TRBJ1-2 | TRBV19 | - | TGTGCCAGTAGTCTTCAACAGGGCGCCACCGTGAACTATGGTGGCTACACCTTC | CASSLQQGATVNYGGYTF